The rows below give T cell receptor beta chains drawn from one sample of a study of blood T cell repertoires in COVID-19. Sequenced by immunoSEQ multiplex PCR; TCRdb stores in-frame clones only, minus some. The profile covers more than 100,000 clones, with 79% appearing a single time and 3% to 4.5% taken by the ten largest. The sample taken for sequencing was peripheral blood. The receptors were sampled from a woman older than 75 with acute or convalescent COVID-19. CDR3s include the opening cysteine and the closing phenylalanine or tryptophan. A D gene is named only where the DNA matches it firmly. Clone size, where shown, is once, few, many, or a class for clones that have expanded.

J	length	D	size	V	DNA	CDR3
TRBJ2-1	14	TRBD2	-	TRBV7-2	TGTGCCAGCAGCTCAGGGACTATGGGGTGGGGGCAGTTCTTC	CASSSGTMGWGQFF
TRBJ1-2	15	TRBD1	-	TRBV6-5	TGTGCCAGCAGTCGGGACAGGGCCATTGACTATGGCTACACCTTC	CASSRDRAIDYGYTF
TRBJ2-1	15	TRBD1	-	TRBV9	TGTGCCAGCAGCGTAGGGACAGGGGTTCTCAATGAGCAGTTCTTC	CASSVGTGVLNEQFF
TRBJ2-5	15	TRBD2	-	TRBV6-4	TGTGCCAGCAGTGGGGGCGGGGGGATCCGGGAGACCCAGTACTTC	CASSGGGGIRETQYF
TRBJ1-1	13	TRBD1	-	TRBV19	TGTGCCAGTAGTATATCTACAGGGGTAGCAGCTTTCTTT	CASSISTGVAAFF
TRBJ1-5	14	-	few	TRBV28	TGTGCCAGCAGCCCCCCCGGGGATCATCAGCCCCAGCATTTT	CASSPPGDHQPQHF
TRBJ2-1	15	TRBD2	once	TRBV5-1	TGCGCCAGCAGCCGACTAGCGGATGGTTACAATGAGCAGTTCTTC	CASSRLADGYNEQFF
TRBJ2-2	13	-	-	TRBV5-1	TGCGCCAGCAGCTTTCGGGAGTCCGGGGAGCTGTTTTTT	CASSFRESGELFF
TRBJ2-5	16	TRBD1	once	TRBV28	TGTGCCAGCAGTTTATCCGGGACAGGGCAACAAGAGACCCAGTACTTC	CASSLSGTGQQETQYF
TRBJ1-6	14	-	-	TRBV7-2	TGTGCCAGCAGCTTAATGGGGAGGGGTTCACCCCTCCACTTT	CASSLMGRGSPLHF
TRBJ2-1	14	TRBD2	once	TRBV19	TGTGCCAGCTCCGGGACTAGCGGTTACAATGAGCAGTTCTTC	CASSGTSGYNEQFF
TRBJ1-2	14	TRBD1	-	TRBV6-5	TGTGCCAGCACCTCGATCCGACAGGGCTATGGCTACACCTTC	CASTSIRQGYGYTF
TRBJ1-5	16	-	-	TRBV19	TGTGCCAGTAGACAGGGACCACGGGGAAAATATCAGCCCCAGCATTTT	CASRQGPRGKYQPQHF
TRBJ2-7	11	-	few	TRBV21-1	TGTGCCAGCAGCATTATCTACGAGCAGTACTTC	CASSIIYEQYF
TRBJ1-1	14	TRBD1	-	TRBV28	TGTGCCAGCAGTCAGACAGGGCCCACCACTGAAGCTTTCTTT	CASSQTGPTTEAFF
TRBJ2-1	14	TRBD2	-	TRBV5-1	TGCGCCAGCAGCTCCCTGGGGCTAGCGGGCGAGCAGTTCTTC	CASSSLGLAGEQFF
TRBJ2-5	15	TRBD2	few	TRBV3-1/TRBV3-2	TGTGCCAGCAGCCCCCCTACTAGCGGGAAAGAGACCCAGTACTTC	CASSPPTSGKETQYF
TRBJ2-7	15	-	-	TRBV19	TGTGCCAGTAGTAACTCCTTGGGCAGGGACTACGAGCAGTACTTC	CASSNSLGRDYEQYF
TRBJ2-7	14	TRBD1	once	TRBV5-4	TGTGCCAGCAGCTCAAGACAGGGACCCTACGAGCAGTACTTC	CASSSRQGPYEQYF
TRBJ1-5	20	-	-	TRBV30	TGTGCCTGGAGTGTCCGCCGCAGGTCCGAAACACACTTTGAAAATCAGCCCCAGCATTTT	CAWSVRRRSETHFENQPQHF
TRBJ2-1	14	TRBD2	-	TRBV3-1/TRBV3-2	TGTGCCAGCAGCTTCGGGCGGGAGTTGGATGAGCAGTTCTTC	CASSFGRELDEQFF
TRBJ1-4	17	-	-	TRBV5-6	TGTGCCAGCAGCTTCGGGATCAGGGGTGCAACTAATGAAAAACTGTTTTTT	CASSFGIRGATNEKLFF
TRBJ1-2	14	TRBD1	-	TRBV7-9	TGTGCCAGCAGCTGGACAGGGGACTACTATGGCTACACCTTC	CASSWTGDYYGYTF
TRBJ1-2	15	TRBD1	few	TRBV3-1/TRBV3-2	TGTGCCAGCAGCCAAGATCGACAGGGTAACTATGGCTACACCTTC	CASSQDRQGNYGYTF
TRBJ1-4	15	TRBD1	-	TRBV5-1	TGCGCCAGCAGCAGGAACAGGGGGAGAGATGAAAAACTGTTTTTT	CASSRNRGRDEKLFF
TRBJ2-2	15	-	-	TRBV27	TGTGCCAGCAGTTTAGACAGCCCTTTCACCGGGGAGCTGTTTTTT	CASSLDSPFTGELFF
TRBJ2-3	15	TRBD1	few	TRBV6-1	TGTGCCAGCAGTGAAGCAGGACAGGGAACAGATACGCAGTATTTT	CASSEAGQGTDTQYF
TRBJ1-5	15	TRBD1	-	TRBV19	TGTGCCAGTAGTAAAGGGACAGGGAACAATCAGCCCCAGCATTTT	CASSKGTGNNQPQHF
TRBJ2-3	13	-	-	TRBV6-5	TGTGCCAGCAGGTCTTCAGGGACAGATACGCAGTATTTT	CASRSSGTDTQYF
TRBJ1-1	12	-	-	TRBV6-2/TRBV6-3	TGTGCCAGCAGTGAGGCGCTTAGTGAAGCTTTCTTT	CASSEALSEAFF
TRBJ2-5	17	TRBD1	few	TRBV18	TGTGCCAGCTCACCAACGGGCAAGGGACAGGGGCAAGAGACCCAGTACTTC	CASSPTGKGQGQETQYF
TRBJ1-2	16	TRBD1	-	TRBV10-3	TGTGCCATCAGTGAGTCCGGGACAGATATTAACTATGGCTACACCTTC	CAISESGTDINYGYTF
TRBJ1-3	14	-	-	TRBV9	TGTGCCAGCAGCCTCACAGGGACTGGAAACACCATATATTTT	CASSLTGTGNTIYF
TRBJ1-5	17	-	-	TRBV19	TGTGCCAGTAGTATTTTTACCGGGACTAATAGCAATCAGCCCCAGCATTTT	CASSIFTGTNSNQPQHF
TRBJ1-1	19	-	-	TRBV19	TGTGCCAGTTGGTTTGGTGGGACGCGGGATCGAAGGGGAAACACTGAAGCTTTCTTT	CASWFGGTRDRRGNTEAFF
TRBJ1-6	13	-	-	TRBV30	TGTGCCTGGAGCTGGGGGGGCGGCTCACCCCTCCACTTT	CAWSWGGGSPLHF
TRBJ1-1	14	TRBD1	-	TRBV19	TGTGCCAGTAGTACCCAACTACAGGGGCCTGAAGCTTTCTTT	CASSTQLQGPEAFF
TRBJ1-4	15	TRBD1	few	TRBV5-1	TGCGCCAGCAGTGGACAGGGGGCTTCTAATGAAAAACTGTTTTTT	CASSGQGASNEKLFF
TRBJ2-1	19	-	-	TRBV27	TGTGCCAGCAGTCCGGCCGCGGCGAGCTCCTATAGCTCCTACAATGAGCAGTTCTTC	CASSPAAASSYSSYNEQFF
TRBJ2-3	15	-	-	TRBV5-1	TGCGCCAGCAGCTTGGAGCTTTTGCAGGGGCCAACGCAGTATTTT	CASSLELLQGPTQYF
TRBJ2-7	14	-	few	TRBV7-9	TGTGCCAGCAGCTTAGGTCTAGCGAAGGGCGAGCAGTACTTC	CASSLGLAKGEQYF
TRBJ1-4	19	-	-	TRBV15	TGTGCCACCAGCAGCGATACTGTTCGGGGAATTGGAGCTAATGAAAAACTGTTTTTT	CATSSDTVRGIGANEKLFF
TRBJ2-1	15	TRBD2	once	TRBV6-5	TGTGCCAGCAGTCCCGGGACTAGCGGGAACAATGAGCAGTTCTTC	CASSPGTSGNNEQFF
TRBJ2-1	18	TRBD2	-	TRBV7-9	TGTGCCAGCAGCTCCCTGGCCGGGACTAGCGGGCAAAACAATGAGCAGTTCTTC	CASSSLAGTSGQNNEQFF
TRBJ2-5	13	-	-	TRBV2	TGTGCCAGCACCGGACAGCCACAAGAGACCCAGTACTTC	CASTGQPQETQYF
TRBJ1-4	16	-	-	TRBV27	TGTGCCAGCAGTTTGGGCGGGGGCGCAACTAATGAAAAACTGTTTTTT	CASSLGGGATNEKLFF
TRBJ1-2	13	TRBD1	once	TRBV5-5	TGTGCCAGCAGCTTGACAGGGGGCGATGGCTACACCTTC	CASSLTGGDGYTF
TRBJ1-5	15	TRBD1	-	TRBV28	TGTGCCAGCGGCCGGACAGGGCCTAGCAATCAGCCCCAGCATTTT	CASGRTGPSNQPQHF
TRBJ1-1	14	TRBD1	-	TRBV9	TGTGCCAGCAGCACTCAGGGGGCCAACACTGAAGCTTTCTTT	CASSTQGANTEAFF
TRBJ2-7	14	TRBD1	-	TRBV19	TGTGCCAGTAGCTTACGACAGGGGTCAAACGAGCAGTACTTC	CASSLRQGSNEQYF
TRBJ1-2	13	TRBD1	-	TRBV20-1	TGCAGTGCTAGTTGGGACAGCTCCTATGGCTACACCTTC	CSASWDSSYGYTF
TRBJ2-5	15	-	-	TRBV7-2	TGTGCCAGCAGTCCCTTGCTAGCAGTTCAAGAGACCCAGTACTTC	CASSPLLAVQETQYF